Each of the 30 T cell receptor beta chains below was sequenced from the same sample in a study of T cell changes during pregnancy in multiple sclerosis. Profiling relied on immunoSEQ multiplex PCR, and the TCRdb table lists in-frame clones only, not all of them. The sample carries nearly 110,000 clones, 85% to 95% recorded once. The sample in question was peripheral blood, obtained after pregnancy. These receptors were taken from a female donor with multiple sclerosis, enrolled in a pregnancy study.

Notes on this clone: The junction departs from germline at one end; a sequencing error may be responsible. The chain has TRBV7-8 and TRBJ2-5; D is unresolved. CDR3 length equals 11 residues. Per germline, CDR1 SGHVS and CDR2 FQNEAQ. The CDR3 nucleotides read TGTGCCAGCAGCCTAGACGAGATCCAGTACTTC. Translated: CASSLDEIQYF.

The rearrangement joins TRBV7-9 to TRBJ1-1, with D tentatively TRBD1 (6 bases). V lost 2 bases to trimming and J lost 1 base, with 11 bases between them. The CDR3 loop spans 15 amino acids. The germline gives CDR1 SEHNR, CDR2 FQNEAQ (reference sequence). DNA for the CDR3: TGTGCCAGCAGCTTATACACAGGGACGAACACTGAAGCTTTCTTT. Translated: CASSLYTGTNTEAFF.

This clone was detected ten times or more. The chain combines TRBV27 with TRBJ2-2; TRBD2 might be the D (7 bases). V was trimmed by 0 bases and J by 4 bases, leaving 15 bases between them. Germline assignment: CDR1 MNHEY and CDR2 SMNVEV (reference sequence). The CDR3 runs to 17 residues. CDR3 sequence reads: CASSLSAGDTITGELFF. The DNA of the CDR3 is TGTGCCAGCAGTTTATCTGCGGGGGACACGATCACCGGGGAGCTGTTTTTT.

In nucleotides, the CDR3 is TGTGCCAGCAGTACGAAACGGGGGGGCGAGCAGTACTTC. Its translation is CASSTKRGGEQYF. The chain employs TRBV6-1 and TRBJ2-7; TRBD2 agrees at 8 bases. Germline V gene lookup returns CDR1 MNHNS and CDR2 SASEGT. This CDR3 is 13 amino acids long. V lost 5 bases, J lost 6 bases, and 6 bases stayed unmatched.

This chain links TRBV19 with TRBJ2-7; D call uncertain. Trimming left V 4 bases short and J 1 base short, with 11 bases between. The CDR3 contains 14 residues. CDR1 and CDR2 (germline): LNHDA, SQIVND (reference sequence). CDR3 nucleotides: TGTGCCAGTAGTACAAGTGGCCATTCCTACGAGCAGTACTTC. Translation gives CASSTSGHSYEQYF. Using reference TRBV19 and TRBJ2-7 for the parts outside the CDR3, the full variable domain is DGGITQSPKYLFRKEGQNVTLSCEQNLNHDAMYWYRQDPGQGLRLIYYSQIVNDFQKGDIAEGYSVSREKKESFPLTVTSAQKNPTAFYLCASSTSGHSYEQYFGPGTRLTVT.

The chain has TRBV15 and TRBJ2-7, with D possibly matching TRBD1 (6 bases). Germline CDR1 is LNHNV and CDR2 is YYDKDF (reference sequence). This CDR3 is built from 13 residues. Between the trimmed V and J ends, which lost 1 base and 3 bases, there was a span of 7 bases. CDR3 sequence (DNA): TGTGCCACCAGCAGAGGGACAGTCTACGAGCAGTACTTC. Amino acid sequence: CATSRGTVYEQYF.

The V call is TRBV2, the J call TRBJ1-1; tentative D call: TRBD1 (6 bases). Trimming cost V 6 bases and J 11 bases, with 16 bases left between them. Looked up from germline, CDR1 is SNHLY and CDR2 is FYNNEI. CDR3 size: 12 residues. DNA of the CDR3: TGTGCCAGCAGCGGACAGACGGTGAGGGCTTTCTTT. Translating gives CASSGQTVRAFF.

V usage is TRBV30 and J usage is TRBJ1-2; D unresolved. The CDR3 is 12 amino acids. CDR1 and CDR2 from the germline V gene are GTSNPN and SVGIG (reference sequence). Trimming shortened V by 1 base and J by 3 bases, and 6 bases separated the two germline ends. For the CDR3, the DNA is TGTGCCTGGAGTGAATCAGACTATGGCTACACCTTC. Residues: CAWSESDYGYTF.

The chain couples TRBV14 to TRBJ2-2; D perhaps matches TRBD1 (5 bases). Between the trimmed V and J ends, which lost 1 base and 7 bases, there was a span of 10 bases. The CDR3 extends over 14 amino acids. Germline lookup yields CDR1 SGHDN and CDR2 FVKESK. The CDR3 region has the DNA TGTGCCAGCAGCCAAGCTACAGGTGGCGGGGAGCTGTTTTTT. As protein: CASSQATGGGELFF.

The chain employs TRBV6-1 and TRBJ2-7, with 10 bases lining up with TRBD2. The CDR3 spans 16 residues. V shed 2 bases, J shed 5 bases, and the junction held 9 bases outside the gene matches. The germline gives CDR1 MNHNS, CDR2 SASEGT. CDR3 sequence reads: CASSEPVTSGDDEQYF. CDR3 in DNA: TGTGCCAGCAGTGAACCGGTCACTAGCGGGGACGACGAGCAGTACTTC.

The chain employs TRBV30 and TRBJ1-6; D not certain. V was cut by 0 bases and J by 7 bases, with 13 bases left in between. CDR3 length equals 15 residues. Germline lookup yields CDR1 GTSNPN and CDR2 SVGIG (reference sequence). The CDR3 loop reads CAWSVEGTANSPLHF. The DNA of the CDR3 is TGTGCCTGGAGTGTAGAGGGCACAGCAAATTCACCCCTCCACTTT. Full variable domain (rest looked up from reference TRBV30 and TRBJ1-6): SQTIHQWPATLVQPVGSPLSLECTVEGTSNPNLYWYRQAAGRGLQLLFYSVGIGQISSEVPQNLSASRPQDRQFILSSKKLLLSDSGFYLCAWSVEGTANSPLHFGNGTRLTVT.

This sequence joins TRBV4-2 and TRBJ2-3; D call uncertain. The CDR3 extends over 14 amino acids. Germline V gene sequence: CDR1 LGHNA, CDR2 YNFKEQ. V was cut by 1 base and J by 2 bases, with 7 bases left in between. CDR3 amino acids: CASSQATYTDTQYF. The DNA for the CDR3 is TGTGCCAGCAGCCAAGCAACCTACACAGATACGCAGTATTTT.

The rearrangement uses TRBV6-6 and TRBJ2-7, with TRBD2 matching 7 bases. The CDR3 contains 15 residues. With 6 bases clipped from V and 6 bases from J, the junction kept 14 bases outside the gene matches. Germline V lookup: CDR1 MNHNY, CDR2 SVGAGI (reference sequence). In nucleotides, the CDR3 is TGTGCCAGCAGCCCTCTCGGGGAGGGACGGAGCGAGCAGTACTTC. Its translation: CASSPLGEGRSEQYF.

V and J are TRBV4-2 and TRBJ2-3; D remains ambiguous. Germline loops: CDR1 LGHNA, CDR2 YNFKEQ. The V end was cut by 2 bases, the J end by 2 bases, with 8 bases between. The CDR3 extends over 14 amino acids. The CDR3 DNA follows: TGTGCCAGCAGCCAATCCGCGGTCACAGATACGCAGTATTTT. It is translated as CASSQSAVTDTQYF.

This chain uses TRBV30 with TRBJ2-3; D unresolved. Trimming shortened V by 0 bases and J by 1 base, and 8 bases separated the two germline ends. Germline assignment: CDR1 GTSNPN and CDR2 SVGIG (reference sequence). The CDR3 has 14 amino acids. CDR3 coding DNA: TGTGCCTGGAGTGTAGACTTCGGCACAGATACGCAGTATTTT. It yields the protein CAWSVDFGTDTQYF.

The rearrangement uses TRBV18 and TRBJ1-5, with D perhaps TRBD1 (5 bases). Looked up from germline, CDR1 is KGHSH and CDR2 is LQKENI. Trimming took 4 bases from V and 1 from J, leaving 8 bases between them. This CDR3 region has 14 residues. CDR3 loop: CASSRGGSNQPQHF. CDR3 DNA: TGTGCCAGCTCACGCGGGGGGAGCAATCAGCCCCAGCATTTT.

This chain joins TRBV5-4 and TRBJ1-4; 11 bases line up with TRBD1. In germline, CDR1 is SGHNT, CDR2 YYREEE (reference sequence). Unmatched junction bases numbered 15, after V lost 4 bases and J lost 7 bases. The CDR3 runs 18 residues. CDR3 DNA sequence: TGTGCCAGCAGCATAGGGATCCGCGGACAGGGGGCCCGTGAAAAACTGTTTTTT. Amino acids: CASSIGIRGQGAREKLFF.

The chain links TRBV6-5 to TRBJ1-2; weak D call: TRBD1 (5 bases). This CDR3 contains 13 residues. The V gene's germline CDR1 is MNHEY and CDR2 SVGAGI. With 10 bases removed from V and 8 bases from J, the gap between germline ends came to 20 bases. CDR3 in amino acids: CATTRGAEGGYTF. The CDR3 DNA is TGTGCCACCACGCGGGGCGCCGAAGGGGGCTACACCTTC.

The sample holds a few counts of this clone. The CDR3: CASSAQGGTEAFF. CDR3 bases: TGTGCCAGCAGTGCACAGGGGGGGACTGAAGCTTTCTTT. The V and J genes are TRBV6-1 and TRBJ1-1, with 8 positions matching TRBD1. CDR3 length: 13 amino acids. Germline assignment: CDR1 MNHNS and CDR2 SASEGT. Unmatched junction bases numbered 3, after V lost 4 bases and J lost 5 bases.

The genes are TRBV30 and TRBJ2-2; 10 positions match TRBD1. The CDR3 is 15 amino acids. The V segment lost 3 bases and the J segment 5 bases; nucleotides outside the gene matches: 6. From germline, CDR1 is GTSNPN and CDR2 SVGIG (reference sequence). CDR3 residues: CAWSGTGARTGELFF. CDR3 in DNA: TGTGCCTGGAGCGGGACAGGGGCGCGTACCGGGGAGCTGTTTTTT.

Comments on this clone: This sequence may be a read error, since a much larger clone differs from it by one base. This sample includes further DNA sequences coding for the same CDR3. This chain joins TRBV19 and TRBJ1-1, with D possibly TRBD1 on 5 matching bases. This CDR3 has 11 residues. Germline CDR1 reads LNHDA; CDR2 reads SQIVND (reference sequence). V was pared by 9 bases and J by 1 base, with 6 bases between. DNA for the CDR3: TGTGCCAGCACAGGGAACACTGAAGCTTTCTTT. Translating it yields CASTGNTEAFF.

The chain employs TRBV28 and TRBJ2-7, with 12 positions matching TRBD1. The CDR3 totals 22 residues. Trimming took 0 bases from V and 1 from J; bases not matched to a gene: 19. Germline CDR1 and CDR2: MDHEN and SYDVKM. The CDR3 bases are TGTGCCAGCAGTTTATGGACTCGGCCCCCCCGGGACAGGGGGCTGGAATCCTACGAGCAGTACTTC. Its translation: CASSLWTRPPRDRGLESYEQYF.

This clone has only one observation. In nucleotides, the CDR3 is TGCGCCAGCAGCTTGGGCTTAGGACAAGGAGAGACCCAGTACTTC. Translating gives CASSLGLGQGETQYF. The chain is built from TRBV5-1 and TRBJ2-5, with D possibly matching TRBD1 (5 bases). V lost 0 bases and J 4 bases, leaving 13 bases between the germline ends. The CDR3 totals 15 residues. The germline CDR1 and CDR2 sequences are SGHRS and YFSETQ.

J is TRBJ1-4 and V is TRBV10-3; 11 nucleotides match TRBD1. V shed 3 bases, J shed 7 bases, and the junction held 13 bases outside the gene matches. This CDR3 has 18 residues. The germline V gene has CDR1 ENHRY and CDR2 SYGVKD. The CDR3 region has the DNA TGTGCCATCAGTGATTTGAGGGGACAGGGGGTTGAGGGTGAAAAACTGTTTTTT. Its translation is CAISDLRGQGVEGEKLFF.

This clone appeared a single time. In DNA form, the CDR3 reads TGTGCCAGCAGCTTAGGGACTAGCGGGAGTTACGGGGAGCAGTACTTC. This translates into CASSLGTSGSYGEQYF. This chain uses TRBV7-9 with TRBJ2-7; TRBD2 matches at 13 bases. Germline CDR1 and CDR2: SEHNR and FQNEAQ (reference sequence). V lost 1 base and J lost 7; bases outside the gene matches: 7. This CDR3 is built from 16 residues.

This chain joins TRBV6-1 and TRBJ2-7, with 7 bases fitting TRBD1. Germline V gene data show CDR1 as MNHNS and CDR2 as SASEGT. The J segment lost 3 bases and the V segment lost 6 bases, leaving 8 bases of the junction unmatched. CDR3 length: 14 residues. Here the CDR3 reads CASRGTVKVYEQYF. In nucleotides, the CDR3 is TGTGCCAGCAGGGGGACAGTGAAGGTCTACGAGCAGTACTTC.

The chain employs TRBV7-3 and TRBJ1-4; 7 positions match TRBD1. With 5 bases clipped from V and 6 bases from J, the junction kept 15 bases outside the gene matches. This CDR3 region has 17 residues. The germline V gene encodes CDR1 SGHTA and CDR2 FQGTGA. The CDR3 region has the DNA TGTGCCAGCAGCCGGCGCTTGGACAGGAGCCCCTATGAAAAACTGTTTTTT. Encoded protein: CASSRRLDRSPYEKLFF.

The chain employs TRBV27 and TRBJ1-5; no definite D call. Per germline, CDR1 MNHEY and CDR2 SMNVEV (reference sequence). CDR3 length equals 17 residues. V gave up 1 base and J gave up 3 bases, with 16 bases separating them. Written as DNA, the CDR3 is TGTGCCAGCAGTTTATTTTGTTCGCGTCGGTTCAATCAGCCCCAGCATTTT. Translated, it gives CASSLFCSRRFNQPQHF.

The gene calls are TRBV27 and TRBJ2-5; D not resolved. The V end was cut by 5 bases, the J end by 5 bases, with 12 bases between. From germline, CDR1 is MNHEY and CDR2 SMNVEV (reference sequence). This CDR3 comprises 13 residues. CDR3 in DNA: TGTGCCAGCAGTGAGCTAGTTTCGGAGACCCAGTACTTC. Its protein product is CASSELVSETQYF.

The genes are TRBV27 and TRBJ2-7; 10 bases are a match to TRBD2. The germline gives CDR1 MNHEY, CDR2 SMNVEV (reference sequence). The V segment lost 3 bases and the J segment 0 bases; nucleotides outside the gene matches: 2. The CDR3 totals 15 residues. CDR3 protein: CASSFVAGGSYEQYF. The CDR3 bases are TGTGCCAGCAGTTTTGTAGCGGGAGGCTCCTACGAGCAGTACTTC.